The 13 T cell receptor beta chains in this list originate from one sample, sequenced in a study of CXCR3-negative and CXCR3-positive naive CD8 T cells. Broader study findings: CXCR3-positive naive cells carried more hydrophobic TRB CDR3s than CXCR3-negative naive cells did.

Their antigen targets remain unknown. The authors prepared UMI-labeled TRB cDNA libraries by 5' RACE. TCRdb reanalyzed the 5' RACE reads, giving one entry per CDR3 protein sequence and no DNA. The sample table includes some 140,000 distinct CDR3 sequences. The sample was naive CXCR3+ CD8+ T cells from blood. The subset denotes: CD45RO-CCR7+CD27+CD95- naive CD8+ T cells expressing CXCR3 (TNR3+). All receptors derive from a human donor in good health. Some clones in this sample may be carry-over from other donors' samples.

The gene calls are TRBV7-6 and TRBJ2-1; the TRBD2 assignment by TCRdb is unverifiable without DNA. The CDR3 spans 16 residues. The germline gives CDR1 SGHVS, CDR2 FNYEAQ. CDR3 region: CASSTPTSGIYNEQFF.

This chain uses TRBV20-1 with TRBJ1-5; TCRdb's D gene call, TRBD1, goes unchecked for lack of DNA. The CDR3 has 15 amino acids. Germline lookup yields CDR1 DFQATT and CDR2 SNEGSKA (reference sequence). This CDR3 reads CSAQDSVGSNQPQHF.

The gene calls are TRBV12-3 or TRBV12-4 and TRBJ1-5. The CDR3 consists of 12 residues. CDR3 sequence reads: CASRTVGQPQHF.

This chain uses TRBV19 with TRBJ2-5; TCRdb names TRBD1, which stays unverified in the absence of DNA. This CDR3 is built from 18 residues. Germline V gene sequence: CDR1 LNHDA, CDR2 SQIVND (reference sequence). The CDR3 region is CASRRAGTGFPTRETQYF.

The V call is TRBV5-4, the J call TRBJ2-1. This CDR3 is built from 12 residues. Germline lookup yields CDR1 SGHNT and CDR2 YYREEE (reference sequence). The CDR3 loop reads CASSLIENEQFF.

This chain connects TRBV7-6 to TRBJ2-7; the D call from TCRdb, TRBD2, cannot be confirmed without DNA. The CDR3 has 11 residues. Germline V gene lookup returns CDR1 SGHVS and CDR2 FNYEAQ. The CDR3: CASSLASGTDF. The full variable domain, in which reference TRBV7-6 and TRBJ2-7 provide the parts outside the CDR3, is GAGVSQSPRYKVTKRGQDVALRCDPISGHVSLYWYRQALGQGPEFLTYFNYEAQQDKSGLPNDRFSAERPEGSISTLTIQRTEQRDSAMYRCASSLASGTDFGPGTRLTVT.

This chain links TRBV7-9 with TRBJ2-7; TCRdb picks TRBD2, but there is no DNA to check that call. This CDR3 has 12 amino acids. Germline V gene lookup returns CDR1 SEHNR and CDR2 FQNEAQ (reference sequence). CDR3 in amino acids: CASSLLDGEQYF.

The V and J genes are TRBV5-1 and TRBJ1-1. Germline CDR1 reads SGHRS; CDR2 reads YFSETQ. The CDR3 is 14 residues long. The CDR3 here is CASSLGGENTEAFF.

The rearrangement links TRBV20-1 to TRBJ2-3. The CDR3 totals 16 residues. Germline values: CDR1 DFQATT, CDR2 SNEGSKA (reference sequence). This chain's CDR3 is CSARDSVVEITDTQYF.

This chain connects TRBV11-2 to TRBJ2-7; TCRdb outputs TRBD1, but without DNA this stays unchecked. Germline CDR1 and CDR2: SGHAT and FQNNGV. The CDR3 has 14 residues. CDR3 residues: CASSSRDRGYEQYF.

This sequence joins TRBV28 and TRBJ2-3; lacking DNA, the TRBD1 call made by TCRdb goes unchecked. The V gene's germline CDR1 is MDHEN and CDR2 SYDVKM. This CDR3 has 16 amino acids. The CDR3 loop is CASSSTGGGQYDTQYF. Drawing the rest from reference TRBV28 and TRBJ2-3, the complete variable domain is DVKVTQSSRYLVKRTGEKVFLECVQDMDHENMFWYRQDPGLGLRLIYFSYDVKMKEKGDIPEGYSVSREKKERFSLILESASTNQTSMYLCASSSTGGGQYDTQYFGPGTRLTVL.

This chain links TRBV29-1 with TRBJ1-2; the D gene TCRdb calls, TRBD1, cannot be checked with no DNA. CDR3 size: 16 residues. In germline, CDR1 is SQVTM, CDR2 ANQGSEA. The CDR3 loop is CSVEDLTGVGDYGYTF.

The chain carries TRBV25-1 and TRBJ1-2. The germline CDR1 and CDR2 sequences are MGHDK and SYGVNS. CDR3 size: 12 residues. The CDR3: CASSTANYGYTF.